The 14 T cell receptor beta chains below were found in one sample sequenced in a study of cytomegalovirus exposure and HLA in healthy donors. 60 Vbeta and 13 Jbeta primers were used in PCR. Only in-frame clones appear in the TCRdb table, and some are missing; sequencing was by immunoSEQ multiplex PCR. The listing contains 200,000 to 250,000 clones. Specimen: PBMCs. These receptors all come from a woman in her 30s in good health and CMV-seropositive.

This sequence joins TRBV6-4 and TRBJ1-1; no reliable D call. V was cut by 6 bases and J by 0 bases, with 14 bases left in between. In germline, CDR1 is MRHNA, CDR2 SNTAGT. This CDR3 region has 15 residues. The CDR3, as DNA: TGTGCCAGCAGATCTGTTGACACATTGAACACTGAAGCTTTCTTT. This sequence encodes CASRSVDTLNTEAFF.

This chain uses TRBV10-1 with TRBJ2-7; the D gene is possibly TRBD1 (6 bases). Germline V gives CDR1 WNHNN, CDR2 SYGVQD (reference sequence). The V end lost 8 bases, the J end lost 2 bases, and 13 bases lay between the germline ends. The CDR3 covers 13 residues. The CDR3 DNA sequence: TGCGCCAGCGGGCAGGGGTCCCCCTACGAGCAGTACTTC. Its protein is CASGQGSPYEQYF.

The genes are TRBV5-4 and TRBJ2-7; TRBD1 matches at 9 bases. The CDR3 totals 16 residues. The V and J ends lost 3 bases and 5 bases, in that order; junction bases with no gene match: 12. Germline V gene lookup returns CDR1 SGHNT and CDR2 YYREEE (reference sequence). DNA for the CDR3: TGTGCCAGCAGCTCGTCAGGGGGGACAGGGCGACACGAGCAGTACTTC. Translated, it gives CASSSSGGTGRHEQYF.

The chain combines TRBV5-1 with TRBJ2-3; tentative D call: TRBD2 (7 bases). Germline loops: CDR1 SGHRS, CDR2 YFSETQ. V lost 5 bases and J 2 bases, leaving 12 bases between the germline ends. The CDR3 runs to 14 residues. CDR3 nucleotide sequence: TGCGCCAGCAGGGGAGGGGGGAACACAGATACGCAGTATTTT. Its protein is CASRGGGNTDTQYF.

The rearrangement links TRBV5-5 to TRBJ2-7, with a tentative D call TRBD1 (5 bases). The CDR3 is 16 residues long. The V and J ends lost 0 bases and 2 bases respectively, with 15 bases between them. The germline CDR1 and CDR2 sequences are SGHKS and YYEKEE (reference sequence). CDR3 loop: CASSLEGAYPTYEQYF. CDR3 bases: TGTGCCAGCAGCTTGGAAGGGGCTTATCCTACCTACGAGCAGTACTTC.

The gene calls are TRBV5-8 and TRBJ2-2; D unresolved. Looked up from germline, CDR1 is SGHTS and CDR2 is YDEGEE. The CDR3 sequence is 15 residues long. V lost 4 bases and J lost 0, with 10 bases in between. The CDR3 DNA reads as TGTGCCAGCAGCCAGCGCATAACGAACACCGGGGAGCTGTTTTTT. The encoded protein is CASSQRITNTGELFF.

This chain joins TRBV19 and TRBJ2-2; 8 bases align to TRBD1. Germline loops: CDR1 LNHDA, CDR2 SQIVND (reference sequence). The CDR3 contains 15 residues. Unmatched junction bases numbered 2, after V lost 5 bases and J lost 0 bases. The CDR3 region has the DNA TGTGCCAGTAGTTCAGGGGGCTCGAACACCGGGGAGCTGTTTTTT. Translation gives CASSSGGSNTGELFF.

The chain recombines TRBV29-1 with TRBJ2-3; tentative D call: TRBD1 (5 bases). Germline V gene data show CDR1 as SQVTM and CDR2 as ANQGSEA. The CDR3 has 13 amino acids. The V gene lost 1 base and the J gene lost 4 bases, with 9 bases spanning the gap. Here the CDR3 DNA reads TGCAGCGTTGAAGGCTTAGGGGCAGATACGCAGTATTTT. Its protein is CSVEGLGADTQYF.

The chain is built from TRBV7-2 and TRBJ2-5; a weak D match, TRBD1 (6 bases). This CDR3 has 14 residues. The V end was cut by 5 bases, the J end by 7 bases, with 17 bases between. The germline V gene encodes CDR1 SGHTA and CDR2 FQGNSA. The CDR3 DNA reads as TGTGCCAGCAGCACACTCACAGGGTTCGCGACCCAGTACTTC. This encodes CASSTLTGFATQYF.

The rearrangement joins TRBV14 to TRBJ2-1; D remains unclear. CDR1 SGHDN and CDR2 FVKESK come from the germline V gene. CDR3 size: 15 residues. V was shortened by 2 bases and J by 0 bases, with 8 bases between the two germline ends. CDR3 loop: CASSQSPSSYNEQFF. The CDR3 DNA reads TGTGCCAGCAGCCAATCCCCTAGCTCCTACAATGAGCAGTTCTTC. Full variable domain (outside the CDR3, taken from reference TRBV14 and TRBJ2-1): EAGVTQFPSHSVIEKGQTVTLRCDPISGHDNLYWYRRVMGKEIKFLLHFVKESKQDESGMPNNRFLAERTGGTYSTLKVQPAELEDSGVYFCASSQSPSSYNEQFFGPGTRLTVL.

The chain carries TRBV7-6 and TRBJ2-3; D is perhaps TRBD1 (5 bases). The CDR3 runs to 14 residues. Germline loops: CDR1 SGHVS, CDR2 FNYEAQ. Between the trimmed V and J ends, which lost 5 bases and 2 bases, there was a span of 11 bases. The CDR3 DNA reads TGTGCCAGCAGCCTCCGACAGTACACAGATACGCAGTATTTT. Encoded protein: CASSLRQYTDTQYF. Looking up the rest from reference TRBV7-6 and TRBJ2-3 gives the full variable domain: GAGVSQSPRYKVTKRGQDVALRCDPISGHVSLYWYRQALGQGPEFLTYFNYEAQQDKSGLPNDRFSAERPEGSISTLTIQRTEQRDSAMYRCASSLRQYTDTQYFGPGTRLTVL.

The chain recombines TRBV6-6 with TRBJ1-1; a weak D match, TRBD1 (6 bases). Trimming shortened V by 5 bases and J by 1 base, and 8 bases separated the two germline ends. Germline CDR1 reads MNHNY; CDR2 reads SVGAGI (reference sequence). CDR3 length equals 13 residues. The DNA for the CDR3 is TGTGCCAGCAGTCGGACAGAGAACACTGAAGCTTTCTTT. Its translation is CASSRTENTEAFF.

This sequence joins TRBV6-5 and TRBJ1-2, with 8 bases fitting TRBD1. Per the germline V gene, CDR1 is MNHEY and CDR2 is SVGAGI. The CDR3 spans 15 residues. The junction had 5 bases not matched to a gene; V was cut back by 0 bases and J by 5 bases. The CDR3 nucleotides are TGTGCCAGCAGTTACTCTTACAGGGGGGGTTATGGCTACACCTTC. Its translation: CASSYSYRGGYGYTF.

This chain uses TRBV21-1 with TRBJ1-3. TRBV21-1 is designated a pseudogene. The CDR3 is 17 residues long. CDR3 DNA: TGTGCCAGCAGCGCAGCAAATTGGAGAGGGACTGGAAACACCATATATTTT. It is translated as CASSAANWRGTGNTIYF.